This TCR beta chain emerged from a study of shared clonotypes between healthy human individuals. In the study overall: CD4 naive and memory got three plates each, CD8 naive two, CD8 memory one. Overall study findings and caveats: Compared with clonotypes that all four donors shared, non-shared clonotypes had lower generation probabilities. Sequencing depth was expected to affect clonotype sharing among donors.

Assay: immunoSEQ multiplex PCR; the TCRdb copy retains only in-frame clones and omits some. Of some 1 million clones in the sample, roughly 75% were seen once. On this clone itself: Its antigen is unidentified.

In the CD4+ fraction, cells were divided into CD45RA+ naive and CD45RA-negative memory subsets. Trimming took 7 bases from V and 2 from J, leaving 15 bases between them. The CDR3 is 15 amino acids. The germline gives CDR1 MNHNS, CDR2 SASEGT. The V call is TRBV6-1, the J call TRBJ1-5; perhaps TRBD1 as D (5 bases). The source material was memory CD4+ T cells sorted from blood. Subset described: CD45RA-negative fraction. The sequence came from a man between 18 and 29 years old in good health. The CDR3 spells CASTSVGARNQPQHF. CDR3 nucleotides: TGTGCCAGCACATCGGTCGGGGCGCGCAATCAGCCCCAGCATTTT.